These T cell receptor beta chains were read from a single sample in a study of T cells in Graves' hyperthyroidism and ophthalmopathy. TCRdb reprocessed the multiplex PCR reads with MiXCR, giving one entry per CDR3 protein. The sample lists about 480,000 distinct CDR3 sequences, about 15% occurring once. Input material: blood. These receptors were collected from a woman aged 18-29 years with Graves' hyperthyroidism. Both conserved end residues are trimmed from each CDR3.

V gene: TRBV30; J gene: TRBJ1-3; CDR3 protein: AWSGWTQGRGNTIY
V gene: TRBV20-1; J gene: TRBJ1-5; CDR3 protein: SARPRAGWDQPQH
V gene: TRBV11-1; J gene: TRBJ2-1; CDR3 protein: ASSESLAGGHNEQF
V gene: TRBV25-1; J gene: TRBJ2-5; CDR3 protein: ASRPRTSGYQETQY
V gene: TRBV27; J gene: TRBJ2-2; CDR3 protein: ASSLLRKGGELF
V gene: TRBV11-2; J gene: TRBJ2-7; CDR3 protein: ASSLSPLTYEQY
V gene: TRBV5-1; J gene: TRBJ2-7; CDR3 protein: ASSLDSGVKWEQY
V gene: TRBV27; J gene: TRBJ2-1; CDR3 protein: ASIGGLIWNEQF
V gene: TRBV12-3/TRBV12-4; J gene: TRBJ1-2; CDR3 protein: ASSLARGKDGYT
V gene: TRBV27; J gene: TRBJ2-2; CDR3 protein: ASSFLGDLNTGELF
V gene: TRBV19; J gene: TRBJ2-3; CDR3 protein: ASNSLAGSPDTQY
V gene: TRBV19; J gene: TRBJ2-2; CDR3 protein: ASSVWGHGGELF
V gene: TRBV2; J gene: TRBJ2-1; CDR3 protein: ASRGTGFYNEQF
V gene: TRBV6-5; J gene: TRBJ2-7; CDR3 protein: ASSYPTDTYEQY
V gene: TRBV25-1; J gene: TRBJ2-2; CDR3 protein: ASSENGIENTGELF
V gene: TRBV6-1; J gene: TRBJ2-7; CDR3 protein: ASSEAGGNSYEQY
V gene: TRBV20-1; J gene: TRBJ2-3; CDR3 protein: SARDVPGTSAYTQY
V gene: TRBV3-1; J gene: TRBJ2-7; CDR3 protein: ASSQRSNNPYEQY
V gene: TRBV4-2; J gene: TRBJ2-1; CDR3 protein: ASSQELQLAWNEQF
V gene: TRBV12-3/TRBV12-4; J gene: TRBJ2-1; CDR3 protein: ASRGLAQYNEQF
V gene: TRBV6-2/TRBV6-3; J gene: TRBJ1-5; CDR3 protein: ASSYSSNQPQH
V gene: TRBV3-1; J gene: TRBJ2-2; CDR3 protein: ASSQSTLTGELF
V gene: TRBV6-1; J gene: TRBJ2-1; CDR3 protein: ASSEAGGSNEQF
V gene: TRBV11-2; J gene: TRBJ2-1; CDR3 protein: ASSLGLLSGGHNEQF
V gene: TRBV11-2; J gene: TRBJ1-1; CDR3 protein: ASSLVPLGANTEAF
V gene: TRBV25-1; J gene: TRBJ1-1; CDR3 protein: ASSVRDSYSEAF
V gene: TRBV20-1; J gene: TRBJ1-5; CDR3 protein: SAKEGGPNQPQH